A selection of T cell receptor beta chains follows, all from one sample in a study of blood T cells in healthy people across ages. TCRdb independently ran MiXCR on the 5' RACE reads; one entry per CDR3 protein. The sample yields roughly 700,000 distinct CDR3 sequences, around 25% seen once. The sample also formed part of further work on T cells of mothers and their children.

Sequencing was carried out using blood. The receptors come from a boy younger than 18 in good health. Both conserved end residues are part of each CDR3. The D gene is left open where the match is weak.

j_call d_call v_call cdr3_aa
TRBJ2-4 TRBD2 TRBV7-9 CASSLASSGRGNIQYF
TRBJ2-5 . TRBV6-5 CASRAWDPGETQYF
TRBJ2-1 . TRBV7-2 CASSLASGADNEQFF
TRBJ2-1 TRBD2 TRBV4-1 CASSQRGSGQETRYF
TRBJ1-3 . TRBV7-3 CASSPGPGNTIYF
TRBJ2-3 . TRBV2 CASSPSTLSTDTQYF
TRBJ2-5 TRBD2 TRBV6-5 CASSSIGGGETQYF
TRBJ1-1 . TRBV29-1 CSVEFPEAFF
TRBJ1-4 . TRBV18 CASSPVAAEKLFF
. . TRBV3-1 CASSQGGLSRNEQFF
TRBJ2-3 . TRBV5-1 CASSLNWGTDTQYF
TRBJ2-5 . TRBV5-1 CASKTLQEGETQYF
TRBJ2-1 . TRBV11-2 CASSSPGERYNEQFF
TRBJ1-2 . TRBV11-2 CASSFGAYGYTF
TRBJ2-1 TRBD2 TRBV7-9 CASSTGLGDEQFF
TRBJ1-4 . TRBV4-2 CASSQEGPNEKLFF
TRBJ2-1 TRBD2 TRBV29-1 CSVGLAGLLYNEQFF